This is a list of T cell receptor beta chains from one sample in a study of Graves' ophthalmopathy and Graves' hyperthyroidism. TCRdb re-analysed the multiplex PCR reads in MiXCR, keeping a single row per CDR3 protein. The sample lists roughly 1.1 million distinct CDR3 sequences, approximately 35% occurring once. The specimen sequenced was peripheral blood or thyroid tissue (not recorded which). These receptors were collected from an adult man with Graves' hyperthyroidism. Each CDR3 is given with its conserved first and last residue. The D gene is left open where the match is weak. Rows give clone size only sometimes, using once, few, many, or a class for an expanded clone.

TRBJ2-7	TRBV7-2	NA	many	CASSLTPRPGGYEQYF	TGTGCCAGCAGCTTAACCCCTCGACCCGGGGGCTACGAGCAGTACTTC
TRBJ1-1	TRBV20-1	NA	once	CSARHQTGRNTEAFF	TGCAGTGCTAGACACCAGACGGGGAGGAACACTGAAGCTTTCTTT
TRBJ2-2	TRBV15	NA	NA	CATSRGGGARTGELFF	TGTGCCACCAGCAGAGGAGGGGGAGCCCGCACCGGGGAGCTGTTTTTT
TRBJ2-5	TRBV5-4	TRBD1	few	CASSYRQGPGETQYF	TGTGCCAGCAGCTATCGACAGGGACCGGGAGAGACCCAGTACTTC
TRBJ1-4	TRBV6-2/TRBV6-3	NA	NA	CASGATGQLNEKLFF	TGTGCCAGCGGTGCTACAGGACAGCTTAATGAAAAACTGTTTTTT
TRBJ2-5	TRBV2	TRBD2	NA	CASSRGLAGAGETQYF	TGTGCCAGCAGTCGTGGACTAGCGGGAGCCGGAGAGACCCAGTACTTC
TRBJ1-1	TRBV7-3	NA	few	CASSPQGAIDTEAFF	TGTGCCAGCAGCCCACAGGGAGCTATTGACACTGAAGCTTTCTTT
TRBJ2-7	TRBV29-1	TRBD1	NA	CSVEETGGERSSYEQYF	TGCAGCGTTGAAGAGACAGGGGGCGAGCGGAGCTCCTACGAGCAGTACTTC
TRBJ2-6	TRBV24-1	NA	many	CATSDITDSGANVLTF	TGTGCCACCAGTGATATTACAGACTCTGGGGCCAACGTCCTGACTTTC
TRBJ1-4	TRBV6-5	NA	many	CASRTLRGTNEKLFF	TGTGCCAGCAGAACCCTCCGGGGGACTAATGAAAAACTGTTTTTT
TRBJ2-2	TRBV9	NA	few	CASSVGLARIGELFF	TGTGCCAGCAGCGTAGGGCTAGCAAGAATCGGGGAGCTGTTTTTT
TRBJ1-5	TRBV19	NA	many	CASSIAAISNQPQHF	TGTGCCAGTAGTATTGCGGCAATTAGCAATCAGCCCCAGCATTTT
TRBJ1-3	TRBV7-6	NA	many	CASSPLIGSRGRSGNTIYF	TGTGCCAGCAGCCCATTGATTGGCTCGAGAGGGAGGTCTGGAAACACCATATATTTT
TRBJ2-5	TRBV7-7	NA	many	CASSASLDGETQYF	TGTGCCAGCAGCGCCTCTCTGGACGGGGAGACCCAGTACTTC
TRBJ1-1	TRBV29-1	NA	many	CSVPSGQSLNTEAFF	TGCAGCGTTCCCTCGGGACAAAGTTTGAACACTGAAGCTTTCTTT
TRBJ1-1	TRBV5-1	NA	NA	CASSLEGDGANTEAFF	TGCGCCAGCAGCTTGGAGGGGGACGGCGCGAACACTGAAGCTTTCTTT
TRBJ2-6	TRBV2	NA	many	CASRRGQSGANVLTF	TGTGCCAGCAGACGGGGACAATCTGGGGCCAACGTCCTGACTTTC
TRBJ2-7	TRBV20-1	NA	many	CSAGGGLYEQYF	TGCAGTGCTGGTGGGGGGCTCTACGAGCAGTACTTC
TRBJ1-1	TRBV29-1	NA	many	CSVEGGRAEAFF	TGCAGCGTTGAGGGGGGTAGGGCTGAAGCTTTCTTT
TRBJ1-1	TRBV5-4	TRBD1	NA	CASSFLLHRGLGTEAFF	TGTGCCAGCAGCTTCCTCCTCCACAGGGGGCTTGGCACTGAAGCTTTCTTT
TRBJ2-2	TRBV14	NA	few	CASSREPGGGAGELFF	TGTGCCAGCAGCCGAGAACCAGGGGGAGGCGCCGGGGAGCTGTTTTTT
TRBJ1-5	TRBV7-6	NA	NA	CASSLRGLDIRGGSNQPQHF	TGTGCCAGCAGCTTACGGGGCCTTGACATTAGGGGCGGTAGCAATCAGCCCCAGCATTTT
TRBJ2-5	TRBV29-1	NA	many	CSVRQGGYQETQYF	TGCAGCGTCCGGCAGGGGGGCTACCAAGAGACCCAGTACTTC
TRBJ2-2	TRBV7-8	TRBD1	many	CASYQGANTGELFF	TGTGCCAGCTATCAGGGGGCGAACACCGGGGAGCTGTTTTTT
TRBJ2-7	TRBV20-1	TRBD2	NA	CSARDSSGRGRYEQYF	TGCAGTGCTAGAGATTCTAGCGGGAGAGGCCGCTACGAGCAGTACTTC
TRBJ2-5	TRBV10-3	NA	many	CAISDAETQYF	TGTGCCATCAGTGATGCAGAGACCCAGTACTTC
TRBJ1-2	TRBV2	NA	many	CASSEWQGRGYTF	TGTGCCAGCAGTGAGTGGCAGGGTCGTGGCTACACCTTC
TRBJ2-1	TRBV9	TRBD2	few	CASSGELAFEQFF	TGTGCCAGCAGCGGGGAACTAGCGTTTGAGCAGTTCTTC
TRBJ1-2	TRBV7-2	NA	NA	CASKAKGYTF	TGTGCCAGCAAGGCTAAAGGCTACACCTTC
TRBJ1-1	TRBV24-1	NA	NA	CATSDSNSAEAFF	TGTGCCACCAGTGATTCGAACAGCGCTGAAGCTTTCTTT
TRBJ2-6	TRBV7-9	NA	NA	CASSPQGPGANVLTF	TGTGCCAGCAGCCCTCAGGGGCCTGGGGCCAACGTCCTGACTTTC
TRBJ1-2	TRBV20-1	TRBD1	NA	CSAPTPDRGSSTF	TGCAGTGCCCCTACCCCGGACAGGGGGAGCTCCACCTTC
TRBJ2-2	TRBV7-2	TRBD1	many	CASSYRTGSTGELFF	TGTGCCAGCAGCTATAGGACAGGGAGCACCGGGGAGCTGTTTTTT
TRBJ1-6	TRBV27	NA	few	CASSYGDISNSPLHF	TGTGCCAGCAGTTACGGGGACATATCAAATTCACCCCTCCACTTT
TRBJ1-2	TRBV7-2	TRBD1	NA	CASSLQGALNYDYTF	TGTGCCAGCAGCTTACAGGGGGCCCTCAACTATGACTACACCTTC
TRBJ2-2	TRBV25-1	NA	NA	CASRTGSRGHTGELFF	TGTGCCAGCAGGACGGGGTCGAGGGGCCACACCGGGGAGCTGTTTTTT
TRBJ1-4	TRBV7-9	NA	many	CASSFPGNEKLFF	TGTGCCAGCAGCTTTCCGGGGAATGAAAAACTGTTTTTT
TRBJ1-4	TRBV2	TRBD1	many	CASSLNRGREKLFF	TGTGCCAGCAGTTTAAACAGGGGGCGGGAAAAACTGTTTTTT
TRBJ2-7	TRBV29-1	NA	many	CSVDGESYEQYF	TGCAGCGTTGACGGGGAAAGTTACGAGCAGTACTTC
TRBJ2-5	TRBV20-1	NA	once	CSALTTAKETQYF	TGCAGTGCCCTGACTACAGCGAAAGAGACCCAGTACTTC
TRBJ2-7	TRBV15	NA	many	CATSGGYSYEQYF	TGTGCCACCAGTGGGGGATATTCCTACGAGCAGTACTTC
TRBJ2-2	TRBV13	TRBD2	NA	CASSSGLAGVVSTGELFF	TGTGCCAGCAGCTCGGGACTAGCGGGGGTAGTTAGCACCGGGGAGCTGTTTTTT
TRBJ1-4	TRBV29-1	NA	few	CSTGTVSTNEKLFF	TGCAGCACCGGGACCGTATCAACTAATGAAAAACTGTTTTTT
TRBJ2-7	TRBV7-2	TRBD1	NA	CASSQRTGNFEQYF	TGTGCCAGCAGTCAACGGACAGGGAATTTCGAGCAGTACTTC
TRBJ1-6	TRBV6-5	NA	few	CASSRPHVGWRNSPLHF	TGTGCCAGCAGTCGGCCGCACGTGGGTTGGCGTAATTCACCCCTCCACTTT
TRBJ2-7	TRBV7-8	NA	many	CASSGDGASYEQYF	TGTGCCAGCAGCGGGGACGGTGCCTCCTACGAGCAGTACTTC
TRBJ2-5	TRBV5-6	NA	NA	CASSLHGEKTQYF	TGTGCCAGCAGCCTACATGGGGAGAAGACCCAGTACTTC
TRBJ1-2	TRBV18	NA	few	CASSPGRSSYGYTF	TGTGCCAGCTCACCAGGCAGGAGTAGCTATGGCTACACCTTC
TRBJ1-6	TRBV5-1	NA	NA	CASSGRGNNSPLHF	TGCGCCAGCAGCGGCCGAGGGAACAATTCACCCCTCCACTTT
TRBJ2-5	TRBV7-2	TRBD2	NA	CASTASGRGETQYF	TGTGCCAGCACCGCCAGCGGGAGGGGAGAGACCCAGTACTTC
TRBJ1-5	TRBV7-9	NA	NA	CASSRNTGQPQHF	TGTGCCAGCAGCCGTAACACGGGGCAGCCCCAGCATTTT
TRBJ2-2	TRBV12-3/TRBV12-4	NA	NA	CASRAQGELFF	TGTGCCAGCAGAGCACAGGGGGAGCTGTTTTTT
TRBJ1-2	TRBV18	TRBD1	few	CASSRGQGMEGYTF	TGTGCCAGCTCGCGAGGACAGGGAATGGAGGGCTACACCTTC
TRBJ1-1	TRBV19	NA	NA	CAWGKQGTEAFF	TGTGCCTGGGGGAAACAGGGAACTGAAGCTTTCTTT
TRBJ1-5	TRBV24-1	NA	NA	CATSDVGGNQPQHF	TGTGCCACCAGTGATGTTGGCGGAAATCAGCCCCAGCATTTT
TRBJ1-5	TRBV4-1	NA	NA	CASSQTGTPNQPQHF	TGCGCCAGCAGCCAGACCGGGACACCAAATCAGCCCCAGCATTTT
TRBJ2-7	TRBV5-1	TRBD1	NA	CASSMAGAGGYEQYF	TGCGCCAGCAGTATGGCTGGGGCAGGGGGCTACGAGCAGTACTTC
TRBJ2-5	TRBV20-1	TRBD2	many	CSAVVGTNQETQYF	TGCAGTGCCGTAGTCGGGACTAATCAAGAGACCCAGTACTTC
TRBJ2-5	TRBV3-2	NA	NA	CASSHYQRGGRETQYF	TGTGCCAGCAGCCATTACCAGCGGGGGGGCCGAGAGACCCAGTACTTC